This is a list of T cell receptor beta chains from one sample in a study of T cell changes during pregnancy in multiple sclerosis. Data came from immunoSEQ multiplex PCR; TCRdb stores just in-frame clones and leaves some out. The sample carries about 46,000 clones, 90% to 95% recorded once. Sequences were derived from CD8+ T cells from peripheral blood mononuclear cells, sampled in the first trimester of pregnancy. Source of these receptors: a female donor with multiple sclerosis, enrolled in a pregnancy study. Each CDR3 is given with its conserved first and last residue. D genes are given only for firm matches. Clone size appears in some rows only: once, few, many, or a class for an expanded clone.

TGCGCCAGCAGTCAGCCGGACATACTGGCTGAAGCTTTCTTT CASSQPDILAEAFF TRBV23-1 14 . . TRBJ1-1
TGCGCCAGCAGCCAATACGACAGGAACACTGAAGCTTTCTTT CASSQYDRNTEAFF TRBV4-3 14 . . TRBJ1-1
TGTGCCAGCAGCTTCGGTCTAGGGGGCGATTCACCCCTCCACTTT CASSFGLGGDSPLHF TRBV7-2 15 . TRBD1 TRBJ1-6
TGTGCCAGCAGTTACTCAGGGGGTAACGAGCAGTACTTC CASSYSGGNEQYF TRBV6-6 13 few . TRBJ2-7
TGTGCCAGCAGCTTAGAAAGTGCGTTCTACGAGCAGTACTTC CASSLESAFYEQYF TRBV7-9 14 . . TRBJ2-7
TGTGCCAGCGACCCGGGACAGAGGGGCTACGAGCAGTACTTC CASDPGQRGYEQYF TRBV7-9 14 once TRBD1 TRBJ2-7
TGTGCCAGCAGCTTAGGTGGTCAGACTAATGAAAAACTGTTTTTT CASSLGGQTNEKLFF TRBV11-2 15 . . TRBJ1-4
TGTGCCACGGGAGCGGGAGCCTCCTACGAGCAGTACTTC CATGAGASYEQYF TRBV7-9 13 few TRBD2 TRBJ2-7
TGTGCCAGCAGCCCCGGGACTAGCGGGTTCAATGAGCAGTTCTTC CASSPGTSGFNEQFF TRBV27 15 . TRBD2 TRBJ2-1
TGCAGTGCCAGGGTGGTCGATACGCAGTATTTT CSARVVDTQYF TRBV20-1 11 . . TRBJ2-3
TGTGCCAGCAGCCCTCGGGACAGGAGAAACACCATATATTTT CASSPRDRRNTIYF TRBV7-9 14 . TRBD1 TRBJ1-3
TGTGCCAGCAGCCAAGACAGGGGGCTCTATGAGCAGTTCTTC CASSQDRGLYEQFF TRBV4-2 14 once TRBD1 TRBJ2-1
TGTGCCAGCTATCAGCGGGGTGCCCCAAACATTCAGTACTTC CASYQRGAPNIQYF TRBV13 14 . TRBD2 TRBJ2-4
TGTGCCAGCTCATCGAGATTCTACGAGCAGTACTTC CASSSRFYEQYF TRBV18 12 . . TRBJ2-7
TGTGCCAGCAGCCCCCGGGACAGCTACAATGAGCAGTTCTTC CASSPRDSYNEQFF TRBV14 14 . TRBD1 TRBJ2-1
TGTGCCAGTACCTCTTCGGGGGGAATGGAGACCCAGTACTTC CASTSSGGMETQYF TRBV19 14 . TRBD2 TRBJ2-5
TGTGCCAGCAGCCTCCGGGACAGGGATCAGCCCCAGCATTTT CASSLRDRDQPQHF TRBV5-5 14 . TRBD1 TRBJ1-5
TGTGCCAGCAGCCCAGACAGATTTAATGAAAAACTGTTTTTT CASSPDRFNEKLFF TRBV6-6 14 . . TRBJ1-4
TGTGCCATCAGTGAGGAGAGTTTGCCCCAGCATTTT CAISEESLPQHF TRBV10-3 12 . . TRBJ1-5